The rows below give T cell receptor beta chains drawn from one sample of a study of blood T cell repertoires in COVID-19. Sequencing used immunoSEQ multiplex PCR; TCRdb keeps in-frame clones, though not all of them. The sample holds 100,000 to 130,000 clones, roughly 90% seen once. The sample taken for sequencing was peripheral blood. The receptors were sampled from a man aged 35-49 years with active or convalescent COVID-19. Each CDR3 is given with its conserved first and last residue. A D gene is named only where the DNA matches it firmly. Only part of the rows carry a size: once, few, many, or a class if the clone is expanded.

D	V	size	J	CDR3	DNA
TRBD2	TRBV24-1	-	TRBJ2-1	CATSDPGTSGRLNRQFF	TGTGCCACCAGTGATCCCGGGACTAGCGGTCGTCTGAACAGGCAGTTCTTC
-	TRBV27	-	TRBJ1-4	CASSLFGGKEEKLFF	TGTGCCAGCAGTTTATTCGGGGGGAAGGAAGAAAAACTGTTTTTT
-	TRBV5-1	-	TRBJ2-3	CASRTPERAVDTQYF	TGCGCCAGCAGGACCCCCGAGCGGGCTGTAGATACGCAGTATTTT
TRBD2	TRBV4-3	-	TRBJ2-1	CASSPGTSGGRAYNEQFF	TGCGCCAGCAGCCCCGGGACTAGCGGAGGAAGGGCCTACAATGAGCAGTTCTTC
TRBD2	TRBV2	-	TRBJ2-1	CASSQEGLASVNEQFF	TGTGCCAGCAGCCAAGAAGGACTAGCGTCAGTGAATGAGCAGTTCTTC
TRBD1	TRBV7-2	once	TRBJ1-2	CASSWDSYYGYTF	TGTGCCAGCAGCTGGGACAGCTACTATGGCTACACCTTC
TRBD1	TRBV7-2	few	TRBJ1-1	CASRPGQFTEAFF	TGTGCCAGCAGACCGGGACAGTTCACTGAAGCTTTCTTT
-	TRBV11-2	-	TRBJ2-5	CASSPREGLQETQYF	TGTGCCAGCAGCCCTAGGGAAGGACTCCAAGAGACCCAGTACTTC
TRBD1	TRBV28	-	TRBJ1-5	CASSLFGSFTGTGNQPQHF	TGTGCCAGCAGTTTATTTGGGTCTTTTACCGGGACAGGGAACCAGCCCCAGCATTTT
-	TRBV7-9	few	TRBJ1-1	CASSFDTTEAFF	TGTGCCAGCAGCTTCGACACCACTGAAGCTTTCTTT
TRBD2	TRBV30	-	TRBJ2-1	CAWSEGLAGGINYNEQFF	TGTGCCTGGAGTGAGGGACTAGCGGGAGGGATAAACTACAATGAGCAGTTCTTC
-	TRBV6-5	-	TRBJ1-4	CASSYTTTWASEKLFF	TGTGCCAGCAGTTACACAACCACTTGGGCCTCCGAAAAACTGTTTTTT
TRBD2	TRBV9	-	TRBJ2-1	CASSPGLGLGDEQFF	TGTGCCAGCAGCCCAGGACTAGGGCTGGGCGATGAGCAGTTCTTC
-	TRBV9	-	TRBJ1-6	CASSLQGRLGSPLHF	TGTGCCAGCAGCCTCCAGGGGCGCCTAGGTTCACCCCTCCACTTT
-	TRBV27	-	TRBJ1-1	CASSLMGLARRDEAFF	TGTGCCAGCAGTTTAATGGGTTTGGCCAGGCGAGATGAAGCTTTCTTT
TRBD2	TRBV7-8	-	TRBJ2-7	CASSLVSASGYEQYF	TGTGCCAGCAGCTTAGTCTCAGCTAGCGGCTACGAGCAGTACTTC
-	TRBV7-3	-	TRBJ2-1	CASSLGGTLNEQFF	TGTGCCAGCAGCTTAGGAGGGACCCTCAATGAGCAGTTCTTC
TRBD2	TRBV7-8	-	TRBJ2-2	CASSTVAGGLSGELFF	TGTGCCAGCAGCACCGTAGCGGGAGGGCTGAGCGGGGAGCTGTTTTTT
-	TRBV30	-	TRBJ1-4	CAWTGRKEKLFF	TGTGCCTGGACAGGGCGGAAAGAAAAACTGTTTTTT
TRBD1	TRBV7-2	-	TRBJ1-1	CASSLLEGASEAFF	TGTGCCAGCAGCTTACTCGAGGGGGCCAGTGAAGCTTTCTTT
-	TRBV6-5	-	TRBJ2-5	CASSYDLWAETQYF	TGTGCCAGCAGTTACGATTTGTGGGCTGAGACCCAGTACTTC
TRBD1	TRBV30	-	TRBJ2-2	CAWSSRGMVGELFF	TGTGCCTGGAGTTCCAGGGGGATGGTCGGGGAGCTGTTTTTT
-	TRBV10-3	-	TRBJ2-5	CAISGQAGETQYF	TGTGCCATCAGTGGACAGGCAGGCGAGACCCAGTACTTC
TRBD2	TRBV5-1	-	TRBJ2-3	CASSPRLAAQLTDTQYF	TGCGCCAGCAGCCCTAGACTAGCGGCCCAACTGACAGATACGCAGTATTTT
TRBD2	TRBV5-1	-	TRBJ2-5	CASSLGPAGLQETQYF	TGCGCCAGCAGCTTGGGGCCAGCGGGGTTACAAGAGACCCAGTACTTC
-	TRBV2	-	TRBJ1-2	CASMGASYGYTF	TGTGCCAGCATGGGGGCTAGTTATGGCTACACCTTC
TRBD2	TRBV19	-	TRBJ2-1	CASDTSGVINEQFF	TGTGCCAGTGATACTAGCGGGGTAATAAATGAGCAGTTCTTC
-	TRBV18	once	TRBJ2-3	CASSSYAPGDTQYF	TGTGCCAGCTCATCTTATGCGCCGGGAGATACGCAGTATTTT
TRBD1	TRBV7-2	-	TRBJ2-7	CASSFLGTGSGEQYF	TGTGCCAGCAGCTTTCTGGGGACAGGGTCAGGCGAGCAGTACTTC
TRBD2	TRBV9	-	TRBJ2-3	CASSALAVTTDTQYF	TGTGCCAGCAGCGCTCTAGCGGTGACCACAGATACGCAGTATTTT
-	TRBV5-4	-	TRBJ2-2	CASSLPGLWGGGELFF	TGTGCCAGCAGCTTACCGGGACTCTGGGGTGGCGGGGAGCTGTTTTTT
-	TRBV4-3	-	TRBJ1-5	CASSQDLRDNQPQHF	TGCGCCAGCAGCCAAGATTTGAGGGATAATCAGCCCCAGCATTTT
-	TRBV28	-	TRBJ1-2	CASSLRQAGGSGGYTF	TGTGCCAGCAGTCTACGCCAGGCAGGAGGGTCCGGGGGCTACACCTTC
-	TRBV30	-	TRBJ1-2	CAWSAGRRYGYTF	TGTGCCTGGAGTGCAGGGCGGCGTTATGGCTACACCTTC
-	TRBV5-1	-	TRBJ1-1	CASSLGQKNTEAFF	TGCGCCAGCAGCTTGGGACAGAAGAACACTGAAGCTTTCTTT
-	TRBV4-1	-	TRBJ2-1	CASRVPGGADEQFF	TGCGCCAGCAGGGTCCCAGGTGGGGCTGATGAGCAGTTCTTC
-	TRBV5-8	-	TRBJ2-2	CASSSGQTNTGELFF	TGTGCCAGCAGCTCCGGACAGACGAACACCGGGGAGCTGTTTTTT
-	TRBV7-9	-	TRBJ1-5	CASSLGRLSNQPQHF	TGTGCCAGCAGCTTAGGCAGGTTAAGCAATCAGCCCCAGCATTTT
TRBD1	TRBV2	-	TRBJ2-7	CASKEPGQGYEQYF	TGTGCCAGCAAGGAACCGGGACAGGGGTACGAGCAGTACTTC
TRBD2	TRBV5-1	-	TRBJ2-1	CASSLVGSGTSGRNEQFF	TGCGCCAGCAGCTTGGTTGGTTCCGGGACTAGCGGGAGGAATGAGCAGTTCTTC
TRBD1	TRBV28	-	TRBJ2-7	CASSSGQAFQYF	TGTGCCAGCAGCTCCGGACAGGCCTTTCAGTACTTC